The 7 T cell receptor beta chains given below trace back to one sample, sequenced in a study of blood T cells in healthy people across ages (dated by TCRdb to between 2015 and 2017). The method was 5' RACE. Sequenced using an Illumina HiSeq 2500. A second PCR of roughly 7 to 11 cycles was performed with a sample-barcoded 5' primer and a J-beta primer mix. Using fastp trimming at Q25 and MiXCR clonotype assembly, TCRdb reanalyzed the public sequencing data and kept in-frame beta chains. Rows are combined by CDR3 protein, so each entry shows the most common genes and DNA. For this sample the table gives around 700,000 distinct CDR3 sequences, of which about 25% were detected only once. 9.4% of the sample is taken by the ten largest. These data were also reused for a study on T cells of mothers and their children.

The sequencing sample was made of blood. The receptors were sampled from a boy between 5 and 17 years old in good health.

The chain uses TRBV11-1 and TRBJ2-1; D is unclear. In germline, CDR1 is SGHAT, CDR2 FQDESV (reference sequence). V dropped 5 bases and J dropped 3 bases, with 11 bases sitting between them. The CDR3 has 14 residues. The CDR3 reads CASSPGQDYNEQFF. CDR3 nucleotides: TGTGCCAGCAGCCCCGGTCAGGACTACAATGAGCAGTTCTTC. Using reference TRBV11-1 and TRBJ2-1 for the parts outside the CDR3, the full variable domain is EAEVAQSPRYKITEKSQAVAFWCDPISGHATLYWYRQILGQGPELLVQFQDESVVDDSQLPKDRFSAERLKGVDSTLKIQPAELGDSAMYLCASSPGQDYNEQFFGPGTRLTVL.

V and J are TRBV7-9 and TRBJ1-6; a possible D gene is TRBD1 (5 bases). The germline V gene has CDR1 SEHNR and CDR2 FQNEAQ (reference sequence). The ends were cut back, 0 bases at V and 9 bases at J, with 18 bases in the middle. CDR3 length: 17 amino acids. CDR3 sequence reads: CASSLAIGLQAGSPLHF. The CDR3, as DNA: TGTGCCAGCAGCTTAGCGATCGGGCTACAGGCGGGTTCACCCCTCCACTTT.

The gene calls are TRBV5-1 and TRBJ2-5, with D possibly matching TRBD1 (6 bases). This CDR3 is 15 amino acids long. The germline gives CDR1 SGHRS, CDR2 YFSETQ. Trimming shortened V by 4 bases and J by 4 bases, and 17 bases separated the two germline ends. This CDR3 is CASSHRQGKSETQYF. In nucleotides, the CDR3 is TGCGCCAGCAGCCACCGGCAGGGGAAGTCAGAGACCCAGTACTTC. Full variable domain (rest looked up from reference TRBV5-1 and TRBJ2-5): KAGVTQTPRYLIKTRGQQVTLSCSPISGHRSVSWYQQTPGQGLQFLFEYFSETQRNKGNFPGRFSGRQFSNSRSEMNVSTLELGDSALYLCASSHRQGKSETQYFGPGTRLLVL.

The CDR3 reads CASGGAWGRDSNQPQHF. DNA for the CDR3: TGTGCCAGTGGAGGCGCGTGGGGGCGCGATAGCAATCAGCCCCAGCATTTT. V gene TRBV19 combines with J gene TRBJ1-5, with D tentatively TRBD1 (6 bases). Trimming took off 8 bases at V and 0 bases at J, with 20 bases between the two ends. The CDR3 spans 17 residues. The V gene's germline CDR1 is LNHDA and CDR2 SQIVND (reference sequence).

The rearrangement links TRBV10-3 to TRBJ2-2; D might be TRBD1 (6 bases). The CDR3 runs to 16 residues. CDR1 and CDR2 (germline): ENHRY, SYGVKD. Trimming stripped 10 bases from V and 3 bases from J, with 21 bases between. The DNA of the CDR3 is TGTGCCACCGGACAGACAGAGGCCCAAGACACCGGGGAGCTGTTTTTT. This encodes CATGQTEAQDTGELFF.

There are a few counts of this clonotype. This chain links TRBV4-1 with TRBJ1-5; TRBD1 matches 8 bases. The CDR3 extends over 15 amino acids. The germline gives CDR1 MGHRA, CDR2 YSYEKL. V lost 3 bases and J lost 4; bases outside the gene matches: 5. The DNA for the CDR3 is TGCGCCAGCAGCCACGATGACAGGGGTAATCAGCCCCAGCATTTT. Residues: CASSHDDRGNQPQHF.

This clonotype was seen more than once but under ten times. The rearrangement joins TRBV29-1 to TRBJ2-1, with 7 bases that match TRBD2. The germline CDR1 and CDR2 sequences are SQVTM and ANQGSEA. The CDR3 is 14 amino acids. The junction had 9 bases not matched to a gene; V was cut back by 7 bases and J by 3 bases. The CDR3 region has the DNA TGCAGCGGTCTAGCGGTGCGTGACTACAATGAGCAGTTCTTC. It encodes CSGLAVRDYNEQFF.